This paragraph covers one T cell receptor (beta chain) sequence. No antigen is known for it. This sample is drawn from a study of graft-versus-host responses after intestinal transplantation. Using immunoSEQ multiplex PCR, the repertoire was profiled, and TCRdb retains in-frame clones only, with some absent. The sample shows approximately 75,000 clones, around 90% of them seen only once. Trimming stripped 3 bases from V and 9 bases from J, with 13 bases between. This CDR3 is built from 14 residues. Germline CDR1 SGHRS, CDR2 YFSETQ. This TCR was recovered from a human donor who was the organ donor for an intestinal transplant. This sample comprised unstimulated CD8+ T cells sorted from spleen or lymph node cells, obtained before transplant. The rearrangement uses TRBV5-1 and TRBJ1-6, with a weak D call TRBD1 (6 bases). The DNA for the CDR3 is TGCGCCAGCAGCTACAGGGTGGTCCTTTCACCCCTCCACTTT. It codes for CASSYRVVLSPLHF.